One sample yielded the 20 T cell receptor beta chains listed below, sequenced in a study of cytomegalovirus exposure and HLA in healthy donors. Amplification used 60 Vbeta primers and 13 Jbeta primers. Profiling relied on immunoSEQ multiplex PCR, and the TCRdb table lists in-frame clones only, not all of them. The data contain 150,000 or so clones, 65% to 75% of them singletons. Sequenced input: PBMCs. Receptors were obtained from a man aged 25 to 45 in good health and CMV-seronegative.

V usage is TRBV18 and J usage is TRBJ1-6, with 9 bases identical to TRBD1. The junction had 3 bases not matched to a gene; V was cut back by 5 bases and J by 7 bases. Germline-derived CDR1 and CDR2 are KGHSH and LQKENI. There are 14 residues in the CDR3. CDR3 sequence: CASSGTGQNSPLHF. In nucleotides, the CDR3 is TGTGCCAGCTCAGGGACAGGGCAGAATTCACCCCTCCACTTT.

This chain links TRBV9 with TRBJ2-3; the match to TRBD2 covers 15 bases. The CDR3 extends over 23 amino acids. CDR1 and CDR2 from the germline V gene are SGDLS and YYNGEE. J gave up 3 bases and V 0 bases, and 20 bases lay outside the gene matches. The CDR3 DNA sequence: TGTGCCAGCAGCGTAGAGTTCGGGACTAGCGGGGGGCCGAATTGGGATAATACAGATACGCAGTATTTT. As protein: CASSVEFGTSGGPNWDNTDTQYF.

The chain uses TRBV7-9 and TRBJ2-1; the match to TRBD2 covers 7 bases. CDR1 is SEHNR and CDR2 is FQNEAQ in the germline V gene (reference sequence). Trimming removed 1 base from V and 10 bases from J; junction bases left unmatched: 10. The CDR3 length is 15 residues. For the CDR3, the DNA is TGTGCCAGCAGCTTAGAGACTAGCCCGTCCCAAGAGCAGTTCTTC. Translation: CASSLETSPSQEQFF.

The chain combines TRBV5-1 with TRBJ2-5; no clear D gene. This CDR3 comprises 15 residues. The V and J ends lost 4 bases and 0 bases respectively, with 13 bases between them. Germline lookup yields CDR1 SGHRS and CDR2 YFSETQ. CDR3 in amino acids: CASSPDTLYQETQYF. The CDR3 DNA is TGCGCCAGCAGCCCCGACACCCTGTACCAAGAGACCCAGTACTTC.

V gene TRBV6-5 combines with J gene TRBJ2-3; TRBD2 matches at 7 bases. V gave up 6 bases and J gave up 6 bases; unmatched junction bases: 6. Germline V gives CDR1 MNHEY, CDR2 SVGAGI. The length of the CDR3 is 13 residues. The CDR3 protein is CASRYRGGDTQYF. CDR3 bases: TGTGCCAGCAGATATAGGGGAGGGGATACGCAGTATTTT.

The chain couples TRBV28 to TRBJ1-4; D is uncertain. CDR1 MDHEN and CDR2 SYDVKM come from the germline V gene. With 6 bases removed from V and 14 bases from J, the gap between germline ends came to 22 bases. The CDR3 is 14 amino acids. This CDR3 is CASSLAQDSLGLFF. CDR3 DNA: TGTGCCAGCAGCCTAGCACAAGACTCCCTCGGGCTGTTTTTT.

The rearrangement joins TRBV29-1 to TRBJ1-1, with TRBD1 identical over 7 bases. The germline V gene has CDR1 SQVTM and CDR2 ANQGSEA. The CDR3 runs 13 residues. The V gene end was trimmed by 1 base and the J gene end by 4 bases; junction bases not matched to a gene: 3. CDR3 residues: CSVEGDSRTEAFF. For the CDR3, the DNA is TGCAGCGTTGAAGGGGACAGCCGCACTGAAGCTTTCTTT.

This chain connects TRBV9 to TRBJ2-3, with 9 bases identical to TRBD1. Per germline, CDR1 SGDLS and CDR2 YYNGEE. V shed 2 bases and J 6 bases; nucleotides not matched to a gene: 1. The CDR3 is made up of 13 amino acids. CDR3 sequence: CASSVGTGDTQYF. The DNA for the CDR3 is TGTGCCAGCAGCGTCGGGACAGGGGATACGCAGTATTTT.

The chain uses TRBV7-3 and TRBJ2-5; 9 bases fit TRBD2. Germline CDR1 reads SGHTA; CDR2 reads FQGTGA. Losses at the gene ends were 5 bases for V and 4 bases for J; bases not matched to a gene: 8. The CDR3 has 15 residues. CDR3 sequence reads: CASSLSGGTGETQYF. DNA of the CDR3: TGTGCCAGCAGCCTCAGCGGGGGGACGGGAGAGACCCAGTACTTC.

This clone was observed a handful of times. The chain has TRBV6-1 and TRBJ1-2; no reliable D call. The CDR3 consists of 12 residues. Germline CDR1 is MNHNS and CDR2 is SASEGT. The V end was cut by 3 bases, the J end by 1 base, with 3 bases between. The CDR3 nucleotides read TGTGCCAGCAGTGACAGTAACTATGGCTACACCTTC. Its protein product is CASSDSNYGYTF.

The rearrangement joins TRBV5-1 to TRBJ2-5, with D maybe TRBD2 (5 bases). This CDR3 has 11 residues. V gave up 5 bases and J gave up 4 bases, with 6 bases separating them. The germline V gene encodes CDR1 SGHRS and CDR2 YFSETQ. The CDR3 sequence: CASREVETQYF. DNA for the CDR3: TGCGCCAGCAGGGAGGTAGAGACCCAGTACTTC.

This chain connects TRBV19 to TRBJ2-6; D unclear. This CDR3 contains 16 residues. Germline V CDR1 and CDR2: LNHDA, SQIVND (reference sequence). Trimming stripped 1 base from V and 3 bases from J, with 10 bases between. CDR3 nucleotides: TGTGCCAGTAGTATAGGCTACAGTGGTGGGGCCAACGTCCTGACTTTC. Translation: CASSIGYSGGANVLTF.

V is TRBV19 and J is TRBJ1-2, with 7 bases matching TRBD1. Unmatched junction bases numbered 10, after V lost 7 bases and J lost 5 bases. Germline V gene data show CDR1 as LNHDA and CDR2 as SQIVND (reference sequence). CDR3 length equals 14 residues. DNA of the CDR3: TGTGCCAGTACTCCGAGAGAGGGGGCGTATGGCTACACCTTC. Translation gives CASTPREGAYGYTF.

The chain employs TRBV5-6 and TRBJ2-7; weak D call: TRBD1 (5 bases). The CDR3 contains 14 residues. V was cut by 4 bases and J by 2 bases, with 13 bases left in between. Germline-derived CDR1 and CDR2 are SGHDT and YYEEEE. The CDR3, as DNA: TGTGCCAGCAGCCGCGGTTGGGGCACCTACGAGCAGTACTTC. Translating it yields CASSRGWGTYEQYF. Full variable domain (rest looked up from reference TRBV5-6 and TRBJ2-7): DAGVTQSPTHLIKTRGQQVTLRCSPKSGHDTVSWYQQALGQGPQFIFQYYEEEERQRGNFPDRFSGHQFPNYSSELNVNALLLGDSALYLCASSRGWGTYEQYFGPGTRLTVT.

This clone was counted between two and nine times. V usage is TRBV28 and J usage is TRBJ1-6, with 8 bases matching TRBD1. The CDR3 loop spans 14 amino acids. V was clipped by 5 bases and J by 7 bases; unmatched bases: 4. Germline loops: CDR1 MDHEN, CDR2 SYDVKM. CDR3 in amino acids: CASSPGQGNSPLHF. The CDR3 region has the DNA TGTGCCAGCAGTCCTGGACAGGGAAATTCACCCCTCCACTTT.

The chain joins TRBV13 to TRBJ2-7, with D possibly TRBD1 on 6 matching bases. The CDR3 sequence is 19 residues long. In germline, CDR1 is PRHDT, CDR2 FYEKMQ (reference sequence). Trimming shortened V by 4 bases and J by 7 bases, and 32 bases separated the two germline ends. In DNA, the CDR3 is TGTGCCAGCAGCTCCCGCAGGCCTATGCCGGGACACCTTGGGGGAGAGCAGTACTTC. As protein: CASSSRRPMPGHLGGEQYF.

V and J are TRBV5-1 and TRBJ2-1; 11 bases fit TRBD2. Trimming cost V 0 bases and J 3 bases; bases outside gene matches: 2. Per the germline V gene, CDR1 is SGHRS and CDR2 is YFSETQ. The CDR3 contains 16 residues. CDR3 amino acids: CASSLVTSGVYNEQFF. For the CDR3, the DNA is TGCGCCAGCAGCTTGGTGACTAGCGGGGTCTACAATGAGCAGTTCTTC.

The chain recombines TRBV28 with TRBJ1-5; no definite D call. The germline V gene has CDR1 MDHEN and CDR2 SYDVKM. The CDR3 spans 14 residues. The V end was cut by 6 bases, the J end by 5 bases, with 14 bases between. DNA for the CDR3: TGTGCCAGCAGGGGAGCTGGGGAGTATCAGCCCCAGCATTTT. Protein sequence: CASRGAGEYQPQHF. Full variable domain (missing parts from reference TRBV28 and TRBJ1-5): DVKVTQSSRYLVKRTGEKVFLECVQDMDHENMFWYRQDPGLGLRLIYFSYDVKMKEKGDIPEGYSVSREKKERFSLILESASTNQTSMYLCASRGAGEYQPQHFGDGTRLSIL.

This clone was counted only a few times. V and J are TRBV6-4 and TRBJ2-3; TRBD2 matches at 9 bases. The V gene's germline CDR1 is MRHNA and CDR2 SNTAGT. V shed 3 bases, J shed 0 bases, and the junction held 13 bases outside the gene matches. The CDR3 spans 19 residues. The CDR3 is CASSERGSGGPSSTDTQYF. In DNA, the CDR3 is TGTGCCAGCAGTGAAAGAGGAAGCGGGGGGCCTTCTAGCACAGATACGCAGTATTTT.

This clone is a singleton in its sample. This chain uses TRBV5-4 with TRBJ2-5; TRBD2 matches 8 bases. The CDR3 runs 13 residues. The trim removed 4 bases at V and 2 bases at J, leaving 1 base unmatched. The germline V gene encodes CDR1 SGHNT and CDR2 YYREEE (reference sequence). The CDR3 DNA reads as TGTGCCAGCAGCGTAGCGGGGCAAGAGACCCAGTACTTC. Protein product: CASSVAGQETQYF.